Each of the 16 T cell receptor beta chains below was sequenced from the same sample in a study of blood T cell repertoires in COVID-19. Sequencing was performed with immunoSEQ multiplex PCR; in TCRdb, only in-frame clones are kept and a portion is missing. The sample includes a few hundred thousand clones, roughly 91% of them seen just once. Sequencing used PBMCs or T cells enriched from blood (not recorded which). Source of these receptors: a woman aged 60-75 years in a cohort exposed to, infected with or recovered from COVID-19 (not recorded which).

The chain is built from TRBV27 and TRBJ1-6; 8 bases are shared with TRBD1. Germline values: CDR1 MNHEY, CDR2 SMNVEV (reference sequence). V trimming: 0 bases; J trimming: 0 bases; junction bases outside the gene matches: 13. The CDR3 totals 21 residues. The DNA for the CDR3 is TGTGCCAGCAGTTTATCCTTCCGGGGACAGGTGGGGACCTCCTATAATTCACCCCTCCACTTT. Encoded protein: CASSLSFRGQVGTSYNSPLHF.

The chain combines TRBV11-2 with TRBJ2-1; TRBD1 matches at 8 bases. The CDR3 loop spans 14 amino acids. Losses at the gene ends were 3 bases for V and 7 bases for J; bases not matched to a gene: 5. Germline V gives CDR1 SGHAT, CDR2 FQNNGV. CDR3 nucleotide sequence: TGTGCCAGCAGCTTCCAGGGGGCAGGGAATGAGCAGTTCTTC. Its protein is CASSFQGAGNEQFF.

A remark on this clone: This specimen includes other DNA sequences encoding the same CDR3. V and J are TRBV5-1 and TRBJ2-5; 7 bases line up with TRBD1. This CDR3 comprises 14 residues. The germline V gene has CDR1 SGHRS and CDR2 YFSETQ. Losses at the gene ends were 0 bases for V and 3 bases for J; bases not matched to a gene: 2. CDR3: CASSLGTGEETQYF. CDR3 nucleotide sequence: TGCGCCAGCAGCTTGGGTACAGGGGAAGAGACCCAGTACTTC.

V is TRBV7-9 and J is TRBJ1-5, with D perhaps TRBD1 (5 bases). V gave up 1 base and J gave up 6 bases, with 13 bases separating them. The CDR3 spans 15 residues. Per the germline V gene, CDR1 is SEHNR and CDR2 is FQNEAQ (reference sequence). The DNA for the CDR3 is TGTGCCAGCAGCTTAGACTTAGGGCAGGGTCAGCCCCAGCATTTT. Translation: CASSLDLGQGQPQHF. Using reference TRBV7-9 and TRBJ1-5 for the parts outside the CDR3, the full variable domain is DTGVSQNPRHKITKRGQNVTFRCDPISEHNRLYWYRQTLGQGPEFLTYFQNEAQLEKSRLLSDRFSAERPKGSFSTLEIQRTEQGDSAMYLCASSLDLGQGQPQHFGDGTRLSIL.

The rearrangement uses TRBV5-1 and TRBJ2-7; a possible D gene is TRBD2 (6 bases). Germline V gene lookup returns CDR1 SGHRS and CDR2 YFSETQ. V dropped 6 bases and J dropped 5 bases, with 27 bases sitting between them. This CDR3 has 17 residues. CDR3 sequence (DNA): TGCGCCAGCACCTTACCTCCGGAGGGCAGGGATAATGACGAGCAGTACTTC. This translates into CASTLPPEGRDNDEQYF.

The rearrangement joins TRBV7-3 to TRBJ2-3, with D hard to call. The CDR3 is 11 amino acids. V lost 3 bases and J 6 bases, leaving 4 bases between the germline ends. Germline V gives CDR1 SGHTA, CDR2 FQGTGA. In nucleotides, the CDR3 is TGTGCCAGCAGCTTCGGGGATACGCAGTATTTT. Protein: CASSFGDTQYF.

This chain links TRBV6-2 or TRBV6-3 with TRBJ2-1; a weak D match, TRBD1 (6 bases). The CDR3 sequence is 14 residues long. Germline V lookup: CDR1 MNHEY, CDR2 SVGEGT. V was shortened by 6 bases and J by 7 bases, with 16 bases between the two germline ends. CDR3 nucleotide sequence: TGTGCCAGCAGCCGGTATAGACAGGAGAATGAGCAGTTCTTC. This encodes CASSRYRQENEQFF.

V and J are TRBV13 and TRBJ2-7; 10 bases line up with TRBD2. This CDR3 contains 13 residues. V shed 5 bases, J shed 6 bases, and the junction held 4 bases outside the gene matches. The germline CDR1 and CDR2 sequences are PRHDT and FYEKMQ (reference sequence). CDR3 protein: CASSRSGRGEQYF. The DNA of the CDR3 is TGTGCCAGCAGCCGAAGCGGGAGGGGCGAGCAGTACTTC.

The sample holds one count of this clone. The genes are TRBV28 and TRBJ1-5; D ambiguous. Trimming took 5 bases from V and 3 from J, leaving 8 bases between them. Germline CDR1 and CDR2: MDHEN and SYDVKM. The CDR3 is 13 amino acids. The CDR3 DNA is TGTGCCAGCAGTCCACACACCAATCAGCCCCAGCATTTT. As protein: CASSPHTNQPQHF. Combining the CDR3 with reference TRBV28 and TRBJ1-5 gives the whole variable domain DVKVTQSSRYLVKRTGEKVFLECVQDMDHENMFWYRQDPGLGLRLIYFSYDVKMKEKGDIPEGYSVSREKKERFSLILESASTNQTSMYLCASSPHTNQPQHFGDGTRLSIL.

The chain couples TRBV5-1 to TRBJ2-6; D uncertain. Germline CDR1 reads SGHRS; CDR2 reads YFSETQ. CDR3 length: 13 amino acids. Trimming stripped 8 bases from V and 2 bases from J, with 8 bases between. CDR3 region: CASQFPGANVLTF. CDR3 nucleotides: TGCGCCAGTCAATTCCCTGGGGCCAACGTCCTGACTTTC. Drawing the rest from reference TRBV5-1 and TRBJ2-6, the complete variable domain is KAGVTQTPRYLIKTRGQQVTLSCSPISGHRSVSWYQQTPGQGLQFLFEYFSETQRNKGNFPGRFSGRQFSNSRSEMNVSTLELGDSALYLCASQFPGANVLTFGAGSRLTVL.

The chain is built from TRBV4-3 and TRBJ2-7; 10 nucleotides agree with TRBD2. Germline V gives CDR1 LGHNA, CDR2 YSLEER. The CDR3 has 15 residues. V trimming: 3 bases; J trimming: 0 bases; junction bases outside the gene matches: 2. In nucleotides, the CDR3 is TGCGCCAGCAGCCAGGCTAGCGGGGGCTCCTACGAGCAGTACTTC. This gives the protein CASSQASGGSYEQYF.

CDR3 in amino acids: CASSSGTGVNEKLFF. In DNA form, the CDR3 reads TGTGCCAGCAGTTCCGGGACAGGAGTTAATGAAAAACTGTTTTTT. The chain couples TRBV28 to TRBJ1-4, with 8 nucleotides matching TRBD1. The CDR3 is made up of 15 amino acids. Unmatched junction bases numbered 5, after V lost 4 bases and J lost 4 bases. CDR1 is MDHEN, CDR2 SYDVKM, per germline.

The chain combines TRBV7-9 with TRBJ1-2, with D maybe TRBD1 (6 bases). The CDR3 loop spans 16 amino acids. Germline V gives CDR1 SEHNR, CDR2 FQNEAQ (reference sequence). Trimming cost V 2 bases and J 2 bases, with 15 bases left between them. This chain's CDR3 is CASSLMGNRVNYGYTF. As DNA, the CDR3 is TGTGCCAGCAGCTTAATGGGTAACAGGGTAAACTATGGCTACACCTTC.

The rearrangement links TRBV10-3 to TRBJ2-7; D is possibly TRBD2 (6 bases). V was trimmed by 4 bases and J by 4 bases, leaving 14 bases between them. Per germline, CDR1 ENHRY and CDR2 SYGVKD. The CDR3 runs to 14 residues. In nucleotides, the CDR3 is TGTGCCATCAGTGGGGGGGTCCTGGGATACGAGCAGTACTTC. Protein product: CAISGGVLGYEQYF.

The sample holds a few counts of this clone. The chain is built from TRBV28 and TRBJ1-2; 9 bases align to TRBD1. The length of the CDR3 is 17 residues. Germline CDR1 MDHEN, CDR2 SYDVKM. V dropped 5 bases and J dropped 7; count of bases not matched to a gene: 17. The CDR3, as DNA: TGTGCCAGCAGTCCCTGGACAGGGGCGAGTTTTGAGTTTGGCTACACCTTC. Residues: CASSPWTGASFEFGYTF.

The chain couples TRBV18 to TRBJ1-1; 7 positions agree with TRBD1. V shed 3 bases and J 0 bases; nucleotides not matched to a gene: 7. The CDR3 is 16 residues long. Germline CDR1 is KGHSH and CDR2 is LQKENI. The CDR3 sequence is CASSPKRDSMNTEAFF. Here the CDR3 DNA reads TGTGCCAGCTCACCCAAAAGGGACAGCATGAACACTGAAGCTTTCTTT.